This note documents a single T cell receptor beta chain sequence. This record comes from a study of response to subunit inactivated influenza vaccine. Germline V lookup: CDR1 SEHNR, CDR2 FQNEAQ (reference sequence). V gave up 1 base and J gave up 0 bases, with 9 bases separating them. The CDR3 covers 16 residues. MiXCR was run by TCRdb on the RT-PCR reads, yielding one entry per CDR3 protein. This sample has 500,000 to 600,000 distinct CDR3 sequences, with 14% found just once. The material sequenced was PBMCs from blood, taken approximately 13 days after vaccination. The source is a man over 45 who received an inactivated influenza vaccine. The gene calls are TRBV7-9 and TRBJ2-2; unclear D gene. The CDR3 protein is CASSLEPGTNTGELFF. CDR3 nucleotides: TGTGCCAGCAGCTTAGAACCAGGCACGAACACCGGGGAGCTGTTTTTT. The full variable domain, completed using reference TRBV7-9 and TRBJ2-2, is DTGVSQNPRHKITKRGQNVTFRCDPISEHNRLYWYRQTLGQGPEFLTYFQNEAQLEKSRLLSDRFSAERPKGSFSTLEIQRTEQGDSAMYLCASSLEPGTNTGELFFGEGSRLTVL.